These 22 T cell receptor beta chains came from one sample sequenced in a study of PD-L1 blockade in urothelial cancer. This table comes from immunoSEQ multiplex PCR, and its TCRdb copy is limited to in-frame clones, with some not included. There are 50,000 or so clones in the sample; approximately 86% occur only once, and roughly 16% lies in the top ten. This sample comprised PBMCs, obtained around atezolizumab (anti-PD-L1) treatment. The receptors were sampled from a man aged 60-69 years with urothelial cancer.

The gene calls are TRBV9 and TRBJ1-4; 7 positions agree with TRBD1. The germline V gene has CDR1 SGDLS and CDR2 YYNGEE. This CDR3 is built from 14 residues. The V gene end was trimmed by 4 bases and the J gene end by 8 bases; junction bases not matched to a gene: 8. CDR3 region: CASSPRGDGEKLFF. DNA of the CDR3: TGTGCCAGCAGCCCCAGGGGGGACGGGGAAAAACTGTTTTTT.

V gene TRBV7-9 combines with J gene TRBJ1-6, with D unresolved. This CDR3 is built from 11 residues. From germline, CDR1 is SEHNR and CDR2 FQNEAQ (reference sequence). Trimming shortened V by 5 bases and J by 15 bases, and 11 bases separated the two germline ends. The CDR3 is CASSADWLLHF. As DNA, the CDR3 is TGTGCCAGCAGCGCTGACTGGCTCCTCCACTTT.

The chain joins TRBV6-5 to TRBJ1-6; D possibly corresponds to TRBD1 (6 bases). CDR1 and CDR2 from the germline V gene are MNHEY and SVGAGI. Between the trimmed V and J ends, which lost 2 bases and 10 bases, there was a span of 9 bases. The CDR3 spans 13 residues. CDR3 nucleotides: TGTGCCAGCAGTTACCAGGGGAACTCACCCCTCCACTTT. Translation gives CASSYQGNSPLHF.

In DNA form, the CDR3 reads TGTGCCAGCAGCTTGGGGACAGAAATCTACGAGCAGTACTTC. Its translation is CASSLGTEIYEQYF. The chain uses TRBV7-9 and TRBJ2-7; 7 bases are a match to TRBD1. Germline V gene sequence: CDR1 SEHNR, CDR2 FQNEAQ (reference sequence). This CDR3 region has 14 residues. V shed 3 bases, J shed 3 bases, and the junction held 5 bases outside the gene matches.

This sequence joins TRBV2 and TRBJ2-3; a possible D gene is TRBD2 (5 bases). The V end was cut by 8 bases, the J end by 2 bases, with 14 bases between. Germline V gene lookup returns CDR1 SNHLY and CDR2 FYNNEI. CDR3 size: 14 residues. In DNA form, the CDR3 reads TGTGCCAGCTCCCGAGGAGGAACCACAGATACGCAGTATTTT. Translated: CASSRGGTTDTQYF.

The V and J genes are TRBV5-8 and TRBJ1-5, with D maybe TRBD1 (5 bases). Trimming removed 4 bases at V and 7 bases at J, with 12 bases between. Per the germline V gene, CDR1 is SGHTS and CDR2 is YDEGEE. The CDR3 has 13 amino acids. CDR3 sequence (DNA): TGTGCCAGCAGCCTCGACGGGGGGCAGCCCCAGCATTTT. Its protein is CASSLDGGQPQHF.

Here the CDR3 reads CASSTSDSLNTEAFF. For the CDR3, the DNA is TGTGCCAGTAGTACCTCGGACAGCTTGAACACTGAAGCTTTCTTT. The J gene is TRBJ1-1, the V gene TRBV19; D is possibly TRBD1 (6 bases). Trimming stripped 4 bases from V and 0 bases from J, with 12 bases between. CDR1 and CDR2 (germline): LNHDA, SQIVND (reference sequence). The CDR3 is made up of 15 amino acids. Combining the CDR3 with reference TRBV19 and TRBJ1-1 gives the whole variable domain DGGITQSPKYLFRKEGQNVTLSCEQNLNHDAMYWYRQDPGQGLRLIYYSQIVNDFQKGDIAEGYSVSREKKESFPLTVTSAQKNPTAFYLCASSTSDSLNTEAFFGQGTRLTVV.

The CDR3 DNA sequence: TGTGCCAGCAGCTTAGGGGACAAGGACTACGAGCAGTACTTC. This sequence encodes CASSLGDKDYEQYF. The genes are TRBV11-2 and TRBJ2-7; TRBD1 might be the D (6 bases). This CDR3 region has 14 residues. Trimming pared 1 base from V and 3 bases from J, leaving 10 bases between. Germline V gives CDR1 SGHAT, CDR2 FQNNGV.

V and J are TRBV9 and TRBJ1-4; D is ambiguous. V was trimmed by 3 bases and J by 8 bases, leaving 14 bases between them. CDR1 is SGDLS and CDR2 is YYNGEE in the germline V gene. The CDR3 length is 14 residues. This CDR3 reads CASSATLESEKLFF. The CDR3 bases are TGTGCCAGCAGCGCTACCCTAGAAAGCGAAAAACTGTTTTTT. The variable domain in full, with the rest retrieved from reference TRBV9 and TRBJ1-4, is DSGVTQTPKHLITATGQRVTLRCSPRSGDLSVYWYQQSLDQGLQFLIQYYNGEERAKGNILERFSAQQFPDLHSELNLSSLELGDSALYFCASSATLESEKLFFGSGTQLSVL.

V and J are TRBV28 and TRBJ2-5, with D perhaps TRBD1 (5 bases). CDR3 length: 15 residues. Germline V CDR1 and CDR2: MDHEN, SYDVKM. V was shortened by 1 base and J by 7 bases, with 16 bases between the two germline ends. For the CDR3, the DNA is TGTGCCAGCAGTTTATTAACGCGACAGCTTCGGACCCAGTACTTC. This codes for CASSLLTRQLRTQYF.

The chain couples TRBV5-5 to TRBJ2-7; 9 nucleotides align to TRBD2. Germline values: CDR1 SGHKS, CDR2 YYEKEE (reference sequence). J gave up 0 bases and V 0 bases, and 7 bases lay outside the gene matches. This CDR3 is built from 17 residues. The CDR3: CASSLESSGATSYEQYF. The CDR3 DNA follows: TGTGCCAGCAGCTTGGAGTCTAGCGGGGCTACCTCCTACGAGCAGTACTTC.

The V call is TRBV7-2, the J call TRBJ2-3; a weak D match, TRBD2 (6 bases). The ends were cut back, 5 bases at V and 2 bases at J, with 14 bases in the middle. The CDR3 totals 15 residues. Germline CDR1 is SGHTA and CDR2 is FQGNSA. The CDR3 bases are TGTGCCAGCAGCCTCACGGGACTCTACACAGATACGCAGTATTTT. Translating it yields CASSLTGLYTDTQYF.

The chain joins TRBV4-1 to TRBJ1-3; possible D gene TRBD1, 5 bases. V lost 4 bases and J lost 0, with 16 bases in between. CDR1 MGHRA and CDR2 YSYEKL come from the germline V gene. There are 17 residues in the CDR3. The CDR3 nucleotides read TGCGCCAGCAGCCCTGGGGCAGCCCCTAGCTCTGGAAACACCATATATTTT. It specifies CASSPGAAPSSGNTIYF.

J is TRBJ1-4 and V is TRBV21-1. TRBV21-1 is given as a pseudogene. The CDR3 has 14 residues. The CDR3 region is CASSKGTWCEKLFF. The DNA for the CDR3 is TGTGCCAGCAGCAAAGGGACTTGGTGTGAAAAACTGTTTTTT.

The chain links TRBV19 to TRBJ2-7; possibly TRBD2 for D (6 bases). Germline V CDR1 and CDR2: LNHDA, SQIVND (reference sequence). Trimming stripped 3 bases from V and 2 bases from J, with 14 bases between. The CDR3 is 15 residues long. CDR3 amino acids: CASSIRRANTYEQYF. CDR3 coding DNA: TGTGCCAGTAGTATCCGGAGGGCCAATACCTACGAGCAGTACTTC. Full variable domain (remainder filled in from reference TRBV19 and TRBJ2-7): DGGITQSPKYLFRKEGQNVTLSCEQNLNHDAMYWYRQDPGQGLRLIYYSQIVNDFQKGDIAEGYSVSREKKESFPLTVTSAQKNPTAFYLCASSIRRANTYEQYFGPGTRLTVT.

The chain links TRBV7-9 to TRBJ2-1, with D possibly being TRBD2 (5 bases). This CDR3 is 15 amino acids long. The germline gives CDR1 SEHNR, CDR2 FQNEAQ (reference sequence). V was pared by 4 bases and J by 9 bases, with 19 bases between. CDR3 in DNA: TGTGCCAGCAGCTCTATGTGGAGAAATCGGGGTGAGCAGTTCTTC. It specifies CASSSMWRNRGEQFF.

V usage is TRBV10-3 and J usage is TRBJ2-7, with no clear D. Between the trimmed V and J ends, which lost 3 bases and 4 bases, there was a span of 19 bases. The germline CDR1 and CDR2 sequences are ENHRY and SYGVKD. The CDR3 covers 16 residues. CDR3 amino acids: CAISDSMTRITYEQYF. CDR3 DNA: TGTGCCATCAGTGATTCCATGACTCGTATCACTTACGAGCAGTACTTC.

The rearrangement joins TRBV4-1 to TRBJ1-5; possible D gene TRBD1, 6 bases. This CDR3 spans 14 amino acids. V was trimmed by 4 bases and J by 4 bases, leaving 11 bases between them. Germline-derived CDR1 and CDR2 are MGHRA and YSYEKL. The CDR3 loop reads CASSPRTVNQPQHF. The DNA for the CDR3 is TGCGCCAGCAGCCCTCGGACAGTGAATCAGCCCCAGCATTTT.

The chain has TRBV19 and TRBJ2-7; 9 nucleotides agree with TRBD2. V was clipped by 7 bases and J by 3 bases; unmatched bases: 7. The CDR3 runs to 14 residues. Germline V gene data show CDR1 as LNHDA and CDR2 as SQIVND (reference sequence). In nucleotides, the CDR3 is TGTGCCAGTAAAGTCGGCGGGGGGGACTACGAGCAGTACTTC. It codes for CASKVGGGDYEQYF.

The chain links TRBV10-3 to TRBJ2-3; 14 nucleotides align to TRBD2. Germline loops: CDR1 ENHRY, CDR2 SYGVKD. This CDR3 comprises 17 residues. V lost 2 bases to trimming and J lost 2 bases; unmatched junction nucleotides: 3. CDR3 amino acids: CAISEGLAGGITDTQYF. CDR3 DNA: TGTGCCATCAGTGAGGGACTAGCGGGAGGTATCACAGATACGCAGTATTTT.

This chain links TRBV4-2 with TRBJ2-7; 12 positions match TRBD2. J lost 4 bases, V lost 0 bases, and 4 bases had no gene match. This CDR3 region has 16 residues. In germline, CDR1 is LGHNA, CDR2 YNFKEQ. CDR3 nucleotide sequence: TGTGCCAGCAGCCAAGATCCTAGCGGGAGGGGGTACGAGCAGTACTTC. This translates into CASSQDPSGRGYEQYF.

J is TRBJ2-3 and V is TRBV11-2; TRBD2 matches at 8 bases. J lost 7 bases, V lost 2 bases, and 8 bases had no gene match. Germline V CDR1 and CDR2: SGHAT, FQNNGV. The CDR3 length is 15 residues. For the CDR3, the DNA is TGTGCCAGCAGCTTATTGGCGGGAGGCCCTAATACGCAGTATTTT. It is translated as CASSLLAGGPNTQYF. Supplemented by reference TRBV11-2 and TRBJ2-3, the full variable domain reads EAGVAQSPRYKIIEKRQSVAFWCNPISGHATLYWYQQILGQGPKLLIQFQNNGVVDDSQLPKDRFSAERLKGVDSTLKIQPAKLEDSAVYLCASSLLAGGPNTQYFGPGTRLTVL.